One and the same sample provided the 31 T cell receptor beta chains below, sequenced in a study of control samples from healthy donors and cancer patients. Libraries were prepared by immunoSEQ multiplex PCR; TCRdb keeps only in-frame clonotypes and omits some of them. The sample has hundreds of thousands of clones, 80% to 95% seen once. The specimen was PBMCs. These receptors originate from a man aged 40-49 years with head and neck cancer.

V is TRBV3-1 (or the pseudogene TRBV3-2) and J is TRBJ2-7, with D hard to call. This CDR3 has 12 residues. The germline gives CDR1 LGHDT, CDR2 YNNKEL (reference sequence). Trimming removed 1 base at V and 5 bases at J, with 6 bases between. CDR3 sequence reads: CASSQVSNEQYF. The CDR3 coding sequence is TGTGCCAGCAGCCAAGTATCCAACGAGCAGTACTTC.

The J gene is TRBJ1-5, the V gene TRBV6-2 or TRBV6-3, with D maybe TRBD1 (6 bases). Germline CDR1 and CDR2: MNHEY and SVGEGT. V lost 4 bases and J 9 bases, leaving 22 bases between the germline ends. The CDR3 runs 16 residues. The CDR3 loop reads CASSWMARGSSRPQHF. CDR3 DNA: TGTGCCAGCAGTTGGATGGCCAGGGGAAGTAGTAGGCCCCAGCATTTT.

The V call is TRBV27, the J call TRBJ2-7; D tentatively fits TRBD1 or TRBD2 (5 bases each). Germline-derived CDR1 and CDR2 are MNHEY and SMNVEV (reference sequence). V was trimmed by 5 bases and J by 2 bases, leaving 19 bases between them. The length of the CDR3 is 16 residues. CDR3 nucleotide sequence: TGTGCCAGCAGTCTGGCGGGCCTCCGGGGCCCCTACGAGCAGTACTTC. Residues: CASSLAGLRGPYEQYF.

The V call is TRBV5-6, the J call TRBJ1-6, with 10 bases lining up with TRBD1. Unmatched junction bases numbered 9, after V lost 2 bases and J lost 10 bases. The germline V gene has CDR1 SGHDT and CDR2 YYEEEE. CDR3 size: 16 residues. Here the CDR3 reads CASSLIRTGGVSPLHF. CDR3 nucleotides: TGTGCCAGCAGCTTAATCCGGACAGGGGGTGTGTCACCCCTCCACTTT.

The chain joins TRBV5-1 to TRBJ2-5; 12 bases map to TRBD2. Germline CDR1 reads SGHRS; CDR2 reads YFSETQ. V was pared by 3 bases and J by 2 bases, with 5 bases of the junction left unmatched. This CDR3 comprises 16 residues. In DNA form, the CDR3 reads TGCGCCAGCAGCTCTCCGACTAGCGGGAGACAAGAGACCCAGTACTTC. Amino acid sequence: CASSSPTSGRQETQYF.

The rearrangement joins TRBV5-1 to TRBJ1-1; D gene uncertain. The CDR3 has 14 amino acids. The V end was cut by 8 bases, the J end by 1 base, with 15 bases between. Germline V gives CDR1 SGHRS, CDR2 YFSETQ. The CDR3: CASFARGGNTEAFF. In DNA, the CDR3 is TGCGCCAGTTTCGCTAGAGGTGGGAACACTGAAGCTTTCTTT.

The chain carries TRBV27 and TRBJ2-7; either TRBD1 or TRBD2 may fit D (6 bases each). V dropped 3 bases and J dropped 7 bases, with 16 bases sitting between them. The CDR3 is 14 amino acids. The germline V gene encodes CDR1 MNHEY and CDR2 SMNVEV (reference sequence). CDR3 loop: CASSFNGGREEQYF. Here the CDR3 DNA reads TGTGCCAGCAGTTTTAACGGGGGCCGCGAAGAGCAGTACTTC.

The V and J genes are TRBV7-3 and TRBJ2-3; no definite D call. CDR1 and CDR2 from the germline V gene are SGHTA and FQGTGA. This CDR3 spans 15 amino acids. Trimming stripped 3 bases from V and 0 bases from J, with 10 bases between. This CDR3 reads CASSFGHLSTDTQYF. The DNA of the CDR3 is TGTGCCAGCAGCTTTGGGCACCTTAGCACAGATACGCAGTATTTT.

Ten or more counts support this clone. V gene TRBV9 combines with J gene TRBJ2-1; 9 bases match TRBD2. Trimming at V came to 3 bases and at J to 2 bases, leaving 3 bases not matched to a gene. Germline CDR1 SGDLS, CDR2 YYNGEE. The CDR3 runs to 15 residues. DNA for the CDR3: TGTGCCAGCAGCGGGTTAGCGGGGGCCTACAATGAGCAGTTCTTC. The encoded protein is CASSGLAGAYNEQFF.

The J gene is TRBJ2-2, the V gene TRBV2; D unresolved. This CDR3 spans 16 amino acids. Trimming pared 6 bases from V and 0 bases from J, leaving 14 bases between. Germline loops: CDR1 SNHLY, CDR2 FYNNEI. CDR3 DNA sequence: TGTGCCAGCAGCCGAGAGCGTCCTGCGAACACCGGGGAGCTGTTTTTT. Its translation is CASSRERPANTGELFF.

The V gene is TRBV28, the J gene TRBJ1-2; D possibly corresponds to TRBD1 (6 bases). Germline values: CDR1 MDHEN, CDR2 SYDVKM. CDR3 length equals 17 residues. V was pared by 8 bases and J by 4 bases, with 26 bases between. CDR3 protein: CASGFPGGGTNSYGYTF. Written as DNA, the CDR3 is TGTGCCAGCGGATTCCCCGGGGGGGGGACAAATAGCTATGGCTACACCTTC.

Note on this clone: Other DNA sequences in the same sample also yield this CDR3. The chain couples TRBV7-2 to TRBJ2-1; the D is unclear. Trimming shortened V by 1 base and J by 0 bases, and 10 bases separated the two germline ends. Per germline, CDR1 SGHTA and CDR2 FQGNSA. The CDR3 spans 16 residues. The CDR3 protein is CASSLDPGSSYNEQFF. DNA of the CDR3: TGTGCCAGCAGCTTAGATCCAGGTAGCTCCTACAATGAGCAGTTCTTC.

The rearrangement links TRBV6-5 to TRBJ2-2, with D maybe TRBD1 (5 bases). The CDR3 length is 15 residues. The V gene lost 5 bases and the J gene lost 7 bases, with 17 bases spanning the gap. Germline CDR1 MNHEY, CDR2 SVGAGI. The DNA for the CDR3 is TGTGCCAGCAGTCCCCTGGGCAGGGTCGGCGGGGAGCTGTTTTTT. It encodes CASSPLGRVGGELFF.

The chain joins TRBV5-1 to TRBJ2-1, with TRBD2 matching 15 bases. This CDR3 has 17 amino acids. Germline V gives CDR1 SGHRS, CDR2 YFSETQ. V was clipped by 1 base and J by 7 bases; unmatched bases: 6. The CDR3 protein is CASSLLGLAGGGNEQFF. In nucleotides, the CDR3 is TGCGCCAGCAGCTTGTTAGGACTAGCGGGAGGGGGGAATGAGCAGTTCTTC.

The chain combines TRBV2 with TRBJ1-3; perhaps TRBD1 as D (5 bases). Trimming pared 0 bases from V and 4 bases from J, leaving 13 bases between. The CDR3 has 16 residues. The germline V gene encodes CDR1 SNHLY and CDR2 FYNNEI. The CDR3 sequence is CASSEAGPPPGNTIYF. The CDR3 DNA sequence: TGTGCCAGCAGTGAAGCGGGACCACCGCCCGGAAACACCATATATTTT.

This chain connects TRBV9 to TRBJ2-3; 10 nucleotides agree with TRBD2. J gave up 5 bases and V 3 bases, and 6 bases lay outside the gene matches. The CDR3 has 15 amino acids. Looked up from germline, CDR1 is SGDLS and CDR2 is YYNGEE. The CDR3 DNA sequence: TGTGCCAGCAGCGCAGAACTAGCGGGAATAGATACGCAGTATTTT. This sequence encodes CASSAELAGIDTQYF.

The chain is built from TRBV7-2 and TRBJ2-7; TRBD1 might be the D (5 bases). Trimming left V 3 bases short and J 2 bases short, with 11 bases between. CDR3 length: 14 amino acids. CDR1 and CDR2 (germline): SGHTA, FQGNSA. In DNA, the CDR3 is TGTGCCAGCAGCTTGTGGCAGGGTCCCTACGAGCAGTACTTC. It yields the protein CASSLWQGPYEQYF.

The chain couples TRBV19 to TRBJ2-3; D may be TRBD1 (6 bases). The CDR3 covers 15 residues. V was clipped by 3 bases and J by 2 bases, with 12 bases between them. Germline V gene data show CDR1 as LNHDA and CDR2 as SQIVND (reference sequence). Here the CDR3 DNA reads TGTGCCAGTAGTATTTGGGACAAGGACACAGATACGCAGTATTTT. Translation: CASSIWDKDTDTQYF. The entire variable domain, with the rest obtained from reference TRBV19 and TRBJ2-3, is as follows: DGGITQSPKYLFRKEGQNVTLSCEQNLNHDAMYWYRQDPGQGLRLIYYSQIVNDFQKGDIAEGYSVSREKKESFPLTVTSAQKNPTAFYLCASSIWDKDTDTQYFGPGTRLTVL.

The chain couples TRBV13 to TRBJ1-4; 7 bases match TRBD1. This CDR3 comprises 16 residues. Germline V gene lookup returns CDR1 PRHDT and CDR2 FYEKMQ (reference sequence). The J segment lost 3 bases and the V segment lost 5 bases, leaving 9 bases of the junction unmatched. CDR3: CASSLGQTGANEKLFF. The DNA of the CDR3 is TGTGCCAGCAGCCTGGGACAGACGGGTGCTAATGAAAAACTGTTTTTT.

There are a few counts of this clone. The rearrangement links TRBV7-2 to TRBJ1-1, with D hard to call. The germline gives CDR1 SGHTA, CDR2 FQGNSA. Trimming shortened V by 5 bases and J by 5 bases, and 15 bases separated the two germline ends. The length of the CDR3 is 14 residues. This CDR3 is CASSPNGVRTEAFF. In nucleotides, the CDR3 is TGTGCCAGCAGCCCCAACGGGGTTAGGACTGAAGCTTTCTTT.

The genes are TRBV11-3 and TRBJ2-7; tentative D call: TRBD1 (6 bases). Trimming pared 6 bases from V and 3 bases from J, leaving 12 bases between. CDR3 length: 13 amino acids. Germline assignment: CDR1 SGHNT and CDR2 YENEEA. CDR3 sequence: CASSSGQSYEQYF. The CDR3 bases are TGTGCCAGCAGTTCTGGACAGAGCTACGAGCAGTACTTC. The full variable domain, rest sourced from reference TRBV11-3 and TRBJ2-7, is EAGVVQSPRYKIIEKKQPVAFWCNPISGHNTLYWYLQNLGQGPELLIRYENEEAVDDSQLPKDRFSAERLKGVDSTLKIQPAELGDSAVYLCASSSGQSYEQYFGPGTRLTVT.

This chain connects TRBV7-2 to TRBJ1-2; tentatively, D is TRBD1 (6 bases). V lost 0 bases, J lost 4 bases, and 12 bases lay in between. The germline V gene encodes CDR1 SGHTA and CDR2 FQGNSA. CDR3 size: 15 residues. CDR3 DNA: TGTGCCAGCAGCTTAGCTCGGCAGGGGCTCTATGGCTACACCTTC. This encodes CASSLARQGLYGYTF.

This rearrangement joins TRBV30 to TRBJ2-7; tentatively, D is TRBD1 (5 bases). The germline V and J ends were trimmed by 5 bases and 2 bases, with 13 bases remaining between them. CDR3 length: 13 amino acids. The V gene's germline CDR1 is GTSNPN and CDR2 SVGIG (reference sequence). CDR3 protein: CAWGAPDAYEQYF. The CDR3 coding sequence is TGTGCCTGGGGGGCCCCTGATGCCTACGAGCAGTACTTC.

The chain employs TRBV12-3 or TRBV12-4 and TRBJ1-6; no firm D call. With 3 bases removed from V and 10 bases from J, the gap between germline ends came to 10 bases. CDR3 length: 13 amino acids. The CDR3: CASSLEIGSPLHF. CDR3 DNA sequence: TGTGCCAGCAGTTTGGAGATCGGGTCACCCCTCCACTTT.

This chain links TRBV7-2 with TRBJ1-1, with D possibly matching TRBD1 (6 bases). Trimming removed 2 bases from V and 1 base from J, with 11 bases in between. CDR1 and CDR2 (germline): SGHTA, FQGNSA. There are 15 residues in the CDR3. The CDR3 bases are TGTGCCAGCAGCTTAACAGCGGACAGGAACACTGAAGCTTTCTTT. It is translated as CASSLTADRNTEAFF. Full variable domain (rest looked up from reference TRBV7-2 and TRBJ1-1): GAGVSQSPSNKVTEKGKDVELRCDPISGHTALYWYRQSLGQGLEFLIYFQGNSAPDKSGLPSDRFSAERTGGSVSTLTIQRTQQEDSAVYLCASSLTADRNTEAFFGQGTRLTVV.

The genes are TRBV30 and TRBJ2-1; D call uncertain. The CDR3 covers 15 residues. Germline V gene data show CDR1 as GTSNPN and CDR2 as SVGIG (reference sequence). V gave up 4 bases and J gave up 0 bases, with 13 bases separating them. CDR3 bases: TGTGCCTGGAAGGGTGTTTCCCTCTCCTACAATGAGCAGTTCTTC. It yields the protein CAWKGVSLSYNEQFF.

J is TRBJ2-2 and V is TRBV6-5; D not certain. Germline loops: CDR1 MNHEY, CDR2 SVGAGI. The CDR3 has 15 residues. Trimming took off 11 bases at V and 0 bases at J, with 16 bases between the two ends. The DNA of the CDR3 is TGTGCCGGAACTCAACCACCGGCGAACACCGGGGAGCTGTTTTTT. Protein sequence: CAGTQPPANTGELFF.

The chain is built from TRBV5-4 and TRBJ2-1; either TRBD1 or TRBD2 may fit D (6 bases each). Germline CDR1 reads SGHNT; CDR2 reads YYREEE (reference sequence). The CDR3 length is 19 residues. With 0 bases removed from V and 5 bases from J, the gap between germline ends came to 24 bases. The CDR3 here is CASSLVYSLRGRPDNEQFF. CDR3 DNA: TGTGCCAGCAGCTTGGTTTACTCCTTGAGGGGGAGGCCCGACAATGAGCAGTTCTTC.

This clone showed up just once. J is TRBJ1-2 and V is TRBV2, with 8 positions matching TRBD1. The CDR3 loop spans 12 amino acids. Looked up from germline, CDR1 is SNHLY and CDR2 is FYNNEI. V shed 11 bases and J 4 bases; nucleotides not matched to a gene: 6. CDR3 region: CAGETGGYGYTF. The DNA of the CDR3 is TGTGCCGGGGAAACAGGGGGCTATGGCTACACCTTC.

The gene calls are TRBV5-8 and TRBJ1-1; 8 bases align to TRBD1. The CDR3 is 14 residues long. V dropped 7 bases and J dropped 6; count of bases not matched to a gene: 11. Germline CDR1 SGHTS, CDR2 YDEGEE. The CDR3 bases are TGTGCCAGCGCCAGATCCGGGACAGGTGCTGAAGCTTTCTTT. Its translation: CASARSGTGAEAFF. The whole variable domain, remainder taken from reference TRBV5-8 and TRBJ1-1, is EAGVTQSPTHLIKTRGQQATLRCSPISGHTSVYWYQQALGLGLQFLLWYDEGEERNRGNFPPRFSGRQFPNYSSELNVNALELEDSALYLCASARSGTGAEAFFGQGTRLTVV.

The V and J genes are TRBV28 and TRBJ1-2; D uncertain. CDR1 is MDHEN and CDR2 is SYDVKM in the germline V gene. The CDR3 runs 18 residues. Trimming pared 5 bases from V and 4 bases from J, leaving 26 bases between. The CDR3 here is CASSLAPSDLSPGYGYTF. In DNA form, the CDR3 reads TGTGCCAGCAGTCTCGCCCCCTCGGACCTGAGCCCGGGCTATGGCTACACCTTC.